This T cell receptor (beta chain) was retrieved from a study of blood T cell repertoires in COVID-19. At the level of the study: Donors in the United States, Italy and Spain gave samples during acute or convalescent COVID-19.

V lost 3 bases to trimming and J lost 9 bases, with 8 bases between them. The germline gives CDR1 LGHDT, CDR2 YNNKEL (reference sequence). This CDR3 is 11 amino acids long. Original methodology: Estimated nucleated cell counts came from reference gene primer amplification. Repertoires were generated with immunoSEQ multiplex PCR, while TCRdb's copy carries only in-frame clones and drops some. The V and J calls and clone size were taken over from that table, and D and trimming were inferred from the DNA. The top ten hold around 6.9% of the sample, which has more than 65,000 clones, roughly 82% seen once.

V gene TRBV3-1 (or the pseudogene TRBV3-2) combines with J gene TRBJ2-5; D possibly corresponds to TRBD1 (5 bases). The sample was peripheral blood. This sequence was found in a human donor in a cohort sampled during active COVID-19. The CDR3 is CASSQEGAQYF. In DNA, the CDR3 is TGTGCCAGCAGCCAGGAAGGGGCCCAGTACTTC.